Included here is one T cell receptor beta chain sequence, with context. There is no known antigen for this receptor. A much larger clone lies a single base off, so this may be a read error. TCRbeta CDR3 regions were amplified from genomic DNA using the immunoSEQ Assay, a bias-controlled multiplex PCR. As for the original processing: The number of nucleated cells in each sample was estimated from the amplification of reference gene primers within the assay. To quantify the absolute abundance of each unique TCRbeta CDR3 rearrangement, sequence reads were collapsed and filtered. For each sample, productive Simpson clonality was calculated as the square root of Simpson's diversity index across productive rearrangements. Here the immuneACCESS table is served through TCRdb, limited to in-frame sequences with V and J called. Missing clones are a known gap in these copies; in checked studies unresolved V genes cover under half, and the rest lacks a known reason. V, J and clone size are taken as reported in that table, and D and trimming were inferred from the DNA itself. This sample lists about 20,000 clones; roughly 90% were detected once. The top ten clonotypes cover about 7.8% of the sample.

The data were taken from a study of blood T cell repertoires in COVID-19 (dated by TCRdb to about 2020). With respect to the entire study: Samples covering the acute and convalescent phases of COVID-19 were provided by collaborators in the United States, Italy and Spain. The sample metadata nearly always contained a de-identified subject ID, COVID-19 status, age in years and sex. The material from the prospective study consisted of cDNA or gDNA derived from T cells, B-cell-depleted T cells, or PBMCs. The dataset comprised deeply sampled blood TCRbeta repertoires from subjects exposed to, actively infected with, or recovered from COVID-19. Where available, HLA class I and class II types were obtained from metadata supplied by the sample provider rather than from assay-based typing. Samples were obtained from the ongoing ImmuneRACE study (first 160 participants) and from about 1,300 subjects provided by 6 global collaborators. A freely available public database, intended as a resource for researchers studying the immune response to SARS-CoV-2, is where the repertoires were released.

Collaborating institutions collected whole blood in K2EDTA tubes following their own protocols. For TCRbeta analysis, collaborators shipped samples in one of three forms: frozen whole blood, isolated PBMCs, or DNA extracted from either of those sample types. Findings and caveats that apply to the study as a whole: Clinical and demographic metadata were provided uncurated, with the amount varying by source and participant.

CDR1 LGHNA and CDR2 YSLEER were looked up in the germline V gene. From the cysteine up to the phenylalanine, the CDR3 has a length of 14 residues. Left in the record is the CDR3 DNA by itself, 42 bases read in frame from the first base. V is trimmed back by 11 bases and J by 5 bases, and the junction contains 10 bases that no gene match accounts for. The chain is assembled from TRBV4-3 and TRBJ2-2, and TRBD2 matches 8 of the central bases. The TCR originated in a woman in her sixties with active COVID-19. The material sequenced was peripheral blood. The DNA sequence is TGCGCCCCCACAAACGGGGGGGGTACCGGGGAGCTGTTTTTT. Protein translation: CAPTNGGGTGELFF.